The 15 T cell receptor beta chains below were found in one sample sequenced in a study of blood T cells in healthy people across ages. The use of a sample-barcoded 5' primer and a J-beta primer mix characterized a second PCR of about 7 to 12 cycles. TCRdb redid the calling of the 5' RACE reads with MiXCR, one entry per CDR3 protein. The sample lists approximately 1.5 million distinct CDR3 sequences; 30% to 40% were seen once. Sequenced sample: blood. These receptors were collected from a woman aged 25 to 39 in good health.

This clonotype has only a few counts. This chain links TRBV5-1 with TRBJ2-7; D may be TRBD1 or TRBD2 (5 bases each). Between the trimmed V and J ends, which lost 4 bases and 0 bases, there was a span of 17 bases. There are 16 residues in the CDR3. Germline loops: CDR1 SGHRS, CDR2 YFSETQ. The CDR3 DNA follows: TGCGCCAGCAGCCCGAGGGGCAGGGCCCCCTCCTACGAGCAGTACTTC. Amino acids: CASSPRGRAPSYEQYF.

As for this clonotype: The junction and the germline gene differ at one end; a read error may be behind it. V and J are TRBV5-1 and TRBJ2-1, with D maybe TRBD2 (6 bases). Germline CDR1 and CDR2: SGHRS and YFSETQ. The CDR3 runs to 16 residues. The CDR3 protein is CASSLRIADPGNGQFF. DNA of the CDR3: TGCGCCAGCAGCCTACGAATAGCGGACCCAGGGAATGGGCAGTTCTTC. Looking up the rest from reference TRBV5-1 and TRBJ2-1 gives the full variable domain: KAGVTQTPRYLIKTRGQQVTLSCSPISGHRSVSWYQQTPGQGLQFLFEYFSETQRNKGNFPGRFSGRQFSNSRSEMNVSTLELGDSALYLCASSLRIADPGNGQFFGPGTRLTVL.

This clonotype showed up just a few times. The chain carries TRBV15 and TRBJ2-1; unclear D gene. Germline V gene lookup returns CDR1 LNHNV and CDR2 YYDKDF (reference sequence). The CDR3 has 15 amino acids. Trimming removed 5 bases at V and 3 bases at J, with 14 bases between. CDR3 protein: CATSLRRTDYNEQFF. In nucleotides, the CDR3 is TGTGCCACCAGCCTCCGCCGAACAGACTACAATGAGCAGTTCTTC.

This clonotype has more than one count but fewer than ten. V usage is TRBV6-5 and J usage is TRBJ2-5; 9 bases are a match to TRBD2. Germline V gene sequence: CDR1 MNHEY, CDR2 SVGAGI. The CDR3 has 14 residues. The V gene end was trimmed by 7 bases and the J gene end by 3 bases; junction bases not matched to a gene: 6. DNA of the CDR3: TGTGCCAGCACCCCCAGCGGGGGGAAAGAGACCCAGTACTTC. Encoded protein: CASTPSGGKETQYF.

The CDR3 region is CASTPRVWERANEQFF. The CDR3 bases are TGTGCCAGCACCCCGAGGGTGTGGGAGAGGGCCAATGAGCAGTTCTTC. This chain connects TRBV27 to TRBJ2-1; maybe TRBD2 (5 bases). The germline V and J ends were trimmed by 7 bases and 6 bases, with 22 bases remaining between them. This CDR3 has 16 residues. The germline CDR1 and CDR2 sequences are MNHEY and SMNVEV (reference sequence).

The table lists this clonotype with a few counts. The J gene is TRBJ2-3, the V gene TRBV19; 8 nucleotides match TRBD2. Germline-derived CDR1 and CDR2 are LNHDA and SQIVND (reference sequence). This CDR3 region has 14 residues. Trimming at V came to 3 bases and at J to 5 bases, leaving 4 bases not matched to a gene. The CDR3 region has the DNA TGTGCCAGTAGTATTTCAGCGGGAGTAGATACGCAGTATTTT. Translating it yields CASSISAGVDTQYF. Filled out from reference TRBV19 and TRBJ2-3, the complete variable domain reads DGGITQSPKYLFRKEGQNVTLSCEQNLNHDAMYWYRQDPGQGLRLIYYSQIVNDFQKGDIAEGYSVSREKKESFPLTVTSAQKNPTAFYLCASSISAGVDTQYFGPGTRLTVL.

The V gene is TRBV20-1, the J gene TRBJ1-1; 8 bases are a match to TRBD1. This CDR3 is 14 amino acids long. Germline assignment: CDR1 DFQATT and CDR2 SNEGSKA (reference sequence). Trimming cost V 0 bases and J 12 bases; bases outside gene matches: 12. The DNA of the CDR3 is TGCAGTGCTAGAGATATCGAGGACAGGGCCGGGTCTTTCTTT. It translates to CSARDIEDRAGSFF.

CDR3 bases: TGCAGTGCTAGAGTTTCAGGGGGGACCGGGGAGCTGTTTTTT. Its translation is CSARVSGGTGELFF. This rearrangement joins TRBV20-1 to TRBJ2-2; perhaps TRBD1 as D (7 bases). The CDR3 consists of 14 residues. Trimming took off 1 base at V and 5 bases at J, with 11 bases between the two ends. CDR1 and CDR2 from the germline V gene are DFQATT and SNEGSKA (reference sequence).

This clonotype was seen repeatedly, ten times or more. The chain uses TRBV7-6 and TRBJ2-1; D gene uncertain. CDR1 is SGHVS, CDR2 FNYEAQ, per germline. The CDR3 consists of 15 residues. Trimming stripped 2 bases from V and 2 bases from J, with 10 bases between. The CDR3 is CASSLSPIPYNEQFF. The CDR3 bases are TGTGCCAGCAGCTTAAGCCCGATACCCTACAATGAGCAGTTCTTC.

Here the CDR3 DNA reads TGTGCCAGCAGCCCAAGACCCGGACAGGGGAATGAAAAACTGTTTTTT. It is translated as CASSPRPGQGNEKLFF. The chain carries TRBV14 and TRBJ1-4; the match to TRBD1 covers 9 bases. The trim removed 4 bases at V and 5 bases at J, leaving 8 bases unmatched. This CDR3 region has 16 residues. Germline V gene data show CDR1 as SGHDN and CDR2 as FVKESK.

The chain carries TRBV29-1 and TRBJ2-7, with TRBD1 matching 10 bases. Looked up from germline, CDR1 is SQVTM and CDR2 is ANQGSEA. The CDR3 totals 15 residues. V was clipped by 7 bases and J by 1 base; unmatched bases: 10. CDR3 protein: CSGQARQGASYEQYF. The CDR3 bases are TGCAGCGGACAAGCAAGACAGGGGGCGTCCTACGAGCAGTACTTC.

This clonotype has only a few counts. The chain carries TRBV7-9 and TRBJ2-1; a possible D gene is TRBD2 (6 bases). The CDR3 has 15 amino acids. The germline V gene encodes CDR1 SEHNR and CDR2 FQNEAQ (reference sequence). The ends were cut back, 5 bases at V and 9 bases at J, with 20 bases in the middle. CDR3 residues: CASSLDGGIGSEQFF. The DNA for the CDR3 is TGTGCCAGCAGCCTAGACGGGGGAATAGGAAGTGAGCAGTTCTTC.

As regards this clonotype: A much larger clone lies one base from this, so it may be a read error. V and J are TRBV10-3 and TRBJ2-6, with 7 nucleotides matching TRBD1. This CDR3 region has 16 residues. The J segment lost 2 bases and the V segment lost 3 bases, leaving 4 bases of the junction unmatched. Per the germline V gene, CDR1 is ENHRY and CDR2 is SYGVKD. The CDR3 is CAISEDRDPGANVLTF. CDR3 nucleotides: TGTGCCATCAGTGAAGACAGGGACCCTGGGGCCAACGTCCTGACTTTC.

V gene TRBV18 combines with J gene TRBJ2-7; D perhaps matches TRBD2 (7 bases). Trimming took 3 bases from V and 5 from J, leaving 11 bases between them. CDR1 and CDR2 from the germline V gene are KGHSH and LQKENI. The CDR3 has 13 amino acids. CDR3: CASSPIGGHEQYF. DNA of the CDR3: TGTGCCAGCTCACCGATCGGGGGGCACGAGCAGTACTTC. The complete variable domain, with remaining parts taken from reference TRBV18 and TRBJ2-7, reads NAGVMQNPRHLVRRRGQEARLRCSPMKGHSHVYWYRQLPEEGLKFMVYLQKENIIDESGMPKERFSAEFPKEGPSILRIQQVVRGDSAAYFCASSPIGGHEQYFGPGTRLTVT.

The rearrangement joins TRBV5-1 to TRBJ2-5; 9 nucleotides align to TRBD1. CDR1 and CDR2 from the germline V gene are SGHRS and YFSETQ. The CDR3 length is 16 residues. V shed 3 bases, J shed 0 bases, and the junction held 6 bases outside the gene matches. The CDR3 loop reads CASSSSGTGYQETQYF. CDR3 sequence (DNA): TGCGCCAGCAGCTCCTCCGGGACAGGGTACCAAGAGACCCAGTACTTC.